The rows below give T cell receptor beta chains drawn from one sample of a study of CD8 T cells in Susac syndrome. Each CDR3 protein is one row after TCRdb ran MiXCR on the immunoSEQ multiplex PCR reads. Here the sample spans about 120,000 distinct CDR3 sequences, 85% to 95% being singletons. Sequences were obtained from CD8+ T cells from PBMCs. These receptors originate from a human donor in good health. The CDR3 runs from the conserved cysteine through the conserved F or W. The D gene is left open where the match is weak. Expanded clones get a size class; other rows say once, few or many, or leave the size out.

V gene: TRBV27
J gene: TRBJ2-1
D gene: TRBD2
clone size: .
CDR3 protein: CASSLSASGRYEQFF
CDR3 DNA: TGTGCCAGCAGTTTATCTGCTAGCGGGAGATATGAGCAGTTCTTC

V gene: TRBV3-1
J gene: TRBJ1-6
D gene: .
clone size: .
CDR3 protein: CASSQVLNSPLHF
CDR3 DNA: TGTGCCAGCAGCCAAGTCCTGAATTCACCCCTCCACTTT

V gene: TRBV19
J gene: TRBJ1-1
D gene: TRBD1
clone size: .
CDR3 protein: CASSPWSRGRTNEAFF
CDR3 DNA: TGTGCCAGTAGTCCTTGGTCGAGGGGGCGGACAAATGAAGCTTTCTTT

V gene: TRBV20-1
J gene: TRBJ1-2
D gene: .
clone size: .
CDR3 protein: CSAREDREYGYTF
CDR3 DNA: TGCAGTGCTAGAGAGGACAGAGAATATGGCTACACCTTC

V gene: TRBV6-2/TRBV6-3
J gene: TRBJ2-3
D gene: TRBD2
clone size: .
CDR3 protein: CASRPLTSGRNRPDTQYF
CDR3 DNA: TGTGCCAGCAGACCCCTGACTAGCGGGAGAAACCGCCCAGATACGCAGTATTTT

V gene: TRBV24-1
J gene: TRBJ2-1
D gene: TRBD2
clone size: .
CDR3 protein: CATSQAGGGNEQFF
CDR3 DNA: TGTGCCACCAGTCAAGCGGGAGGGGGCAATGAGCAGTTCTTC

V gene: TRBV19
J gene: TRBJ2-2
D gene: .
clone size: .
CDR3 protein: CASSIKAAPGELFF
CDR3 DNA: TGTGCCAGTAGTATAAAGGCAGCCCCCGGGGAGCTGTTTTTT

V gene: TRBV23-1
J gene: TRBJ1-5
D gene: .
clone size: once
CDR3 protein: CASSQSGGQVFYSNQPQHF
CDR3 DNA: TGCGCCAGCAGTCAATCGGGGGGACAAGTATTCTATAGCAATCAGCCCCAGCATTTT

V gene: TRBV4-3
J gene: TRBJ2-5
D gene: TRBD1
clone size: .
CDR3 protein: CASSQEVFGTGQETQYF
CDR3 DNA: TGCGCCAGCAGCCAAGAGGTTTTCGGGACAGGGCAAGAGACCCAGTACTTC

V gene: TRBV20-1
J gene: TRBJ2-7
D gene: .
clone size: .
CDR3 protein: CSATSGARSYEQYF
CDR3 DNA: TGCAGTGCTACCTCGGGCGCCCGCTCCTACGAGCAGTACTTC

V gene: TRBV27
J gene: TRBJ2-7
D gene: .
clone size: .
CDR3 protein: CASSLMGAGEQYF
CDR3 DNA: TGTGCCAGCAGTTTGATGGGGGCCGGCGAGCAGTACTTC

V gene: TRBV7-2
J gene: TRBJ2-7
D gene: .
clone size: .
CDR3 protein: CASSLKRSRWDEQYF
CDR3 DNA: TGTGCCAGCAGCTTAAAGAGGTCACGCTGGGACGAGCAGTACTTC

V gene: TRBV19
J gene: TRBJ1-5
D gene: .
clone size: .
CDR3 protein: CASSSDRSNQPQHF
CDR3 DNA: TGTGCCAGTAGTTCCGACAGGAGCAATCAGCCCCAGCATTTT

V gene: TRBV15
J gene: TRBJ1-1
D gene: .
clone size: .
CDR3 protein: CATSRRDLMNTEAFF
CDR3 DNA: TGTGCCACCAGCCGTAGGGATCTAATGAACACTGAAGCTTTCTTT

V gene: TRBV29-1
J gene: TRBJ2-1
D gene: TRBD2
clone size: .
CDR3 protein: CSVEGASGGPYNEQFF
CDR3 DNA: TGCAGCGTTGAGGGGGCTAGCGGGGGGCCGTACAATGAGCAGTTCTTC

V gene: TRBV6-2/TRBV6-3
J gene: TRBJ1-1
D gene: .
clone size: once
CDR3 protein: CASSEGPHRVAFF
CDR3 DNA: TGTGCCAGCAGTGAGGGACCTCACAGGGTAGCTTTCTTT

V gene: TRBV4-1
J gene: TRBJ2-7
D gene: .
clone size: few
CDR3 protein: CASSQARDGDEQYF
CDR3 DNA: TGCGCCAGCAGCCAAGCCCGGGACGGTGACGAGCAGTACTTC

V gene: TRBV7-8
J gene: TRBJ1-1
D gene: .
clone size: .
CDR3 protein: CASSSAKSGTEAFF
CDR3 DNA: TGTGCCAGCAGCTCGGCTAAATCCGGCACTGAAGCTTTCTTT

V gene: TRBV30
J gene: TRBJ2-5
D gene: .
clone size: .
CDR3 protein: CAWSVKETQYF
CDR3 DNA: TGTGCCTGGAGTGTAAAGGAGACCCAGTACTTC

V gene: TRBV6-2/TRBV6-3
J gene: TRBJ2-7
D gene: .
clone size: .
CDR3 protein: CASSYSHREQYF
CDR3 DNA: TGTGCCAGCAGTTACTCCCACCGGGAGCAGTACTTC

V gene: TRBV6-5
J gene: TRBJ1-2
D gene: .
clone size: .
CDR3 protein: CASSSGHLNYGYTF
CDR3 DNA: TGTGCCAGCAGTTCAGGACATTTGAACTATGGCTACACCTTC

V gene: TRBV20-1
J gene: TRBJ1-5
D gene: TRBD1
clone size: .
CDR3 protein: CSARDSTRNQPQHF
CDR3 DNA: TGCAGTGCGAGGGACAGTACACGGAATCAGCCCCAGCATTTT

V gene: TRBV12-3/TRBV12-4
J gene: TRBJ1-5
D gene: .
clone size: .
CDR3 protein: CASGRGAGQPQHF
CDR3 DNA: TGTGCCAGCGGAAGGGGCGCCGGGCAGCCCCAGCATTTT

V gene: TRBV27
J gene: TRBJ2-2
D gene: TRBD1
clone size: .
CDR3 protein: CASSLTWTGVNTGELFF
CDR3 DNA: TGTGCCAGCAGTCTGACCTGGACAGGGGTTAACACCGGGGAGCTGTTTTTT

V gene: TRBV6-2/TRBV6-3
J gene: TRBJ2-7
D gene: .
clone size: .
CDR3 protein: CASSYGLGSSYEQYF
CDR3 DNA: TGTGCCAGCAGTTACGGACTGGGGAGTTCCTACGAGCAGTACTTC

V gene: TRBV11-1
J gene: TRBJ2-7
D gene: .
clone size: .
CDR3 protein: CASSSARSGSSYEQYF
CDR3 DNA: TGTGCCAGCAGCTCAGCGAGGAGCGGAAGCTCCTACGAGCAGTACTTC

V gene: TRBV29-1
J gene: TRBJ2-2
D gene: .
clone size: .
CDR3 protein: CSVDSGEDTGELFF
CDR3 DNA: TGCAGCGTTGATTCAGGGGAAGACACCGGGGAGCTGTTTTTT

V gene: TRBV20-1
J gene: TRBJ2-7
D gene: .
clone size: .
CDR3 protein: CSARVTAGGVKQYF
CDR3 DNA: TGCAGTGCTAGAGTTACAGCGGGTGGAGTAAAGCAGTACTTC

V gene: TRBV13
J gene: TRBJ1-1
D gene: .
clone size: .
CDR3 protein: CASSLNVLNTEAFF
CDR3 DNA: TGTGCCAGCAGCTTGAACGTGCTGAACACTGAAGCTTTCTTT

V gene: TRBV7-9
J gene: TRBJ1-1
D gene: TRBD1
clone size: once
CDR3 protein: CASNKQGAVDTEAFF
CDR3 DNA: TGTGCCAGCAACAAACAGGGGGCCGTTGACACTGAAGCTTTCTTT

V gene: TRBV29-1
J gene: TRBJ1-1
D gene: TRBD1
clone size: .
CDR3 protein: CSVDLWTGMNTEAFF
CDR3 DNA: TGCAGCGTTGACCTATGGACAGGAATGAACACTGAAGCTTTCTTT

V gene: TRBV30
J gene: TRBJ2-7
D gene: .
clone size: .
CDR3 protein: CAWRNPSDGRGSYEQYF
CDR3 DNA: TGTGCCTGGCGTAACCCAAGTGACGGTAGGGGCTCCTACGAGCAGTACTTC

V gene: TRBV4-1
J gene: TRBJ2-5
D gene: TRBD2
clone size: .
CDR3 protein: CASSQEGLRQETQYF
CDR3 DNA: TGCGCCAGCAGCCAAGAGGGACTACGCCAAGAGACCCAGTACTTC

V gene: TRBV3-1
J gene: TRBJ1-4
D gene: .
clone size: .
CDR3 protein: CASRPTGRETNEKLFF
CDR3 DNA: TGTGCCAGCAGACCAACAGGGAGGGAGACTAATGAAAAACTGTTTTTT

V gene: TRBV6-2/TRBV6-3
J gene: TRBJ1-4
D gene: TRBD1
clone size: .
CDR3 protein: CASTSGTVPAQLFF
CDR3 DNA: TGTGCCAGCACCTCCGGGACAGTGCCCGCACAACTGTTTTTT

V gene: TRBV7-3
J gene: TRBJ2-2
D gene: .
clone size: .
CDR3 protein: CASRSTQAGELFF
CDR3 DNA: TGTGCCAGCAGGTCCACTCAGGCCGGGGAGCTGTTTTTT

V gene: TRBV5-4
J gene: TRBJ2-1
D gene: TRBD1
clone size: .
CDR3 protein: CPSSPGDRRGRNNEQFF
CDR3 DNA: TGCCCCAGCAGCCCAGGCGACAGAAGGGGGCGTAACAATGAGCAGTTCTTC

V gene: TRBV15
J gene: TRBJ1-4
D gene: .
clone size: .
CDR3 protein: CATSEQATNEKLFF
CDR3 DNA: TGTGCCACCAGCGAACAAGCAACTAATGAAAAACTGTTTTTT

V gene: TRBV19
J gene: TRBJ2-7
D gene: TRBD1
clone size: .
CDR3 protein: CASSPATGTAYEQYF
CDR3 DNA: TGTGCCAGTAGTCCCGCTACCGGGACAGCCTACGAGCAGTACTTC

V gene: TRBV19
J gene: TRBJ2-7
D gene: .
clone size: .
CDR3 protein: CASSRPGISYEQYF
CDR3 DNA: TGTGCCAGTAGCCGGCCAGGGATCTCCTACGAGCAGTACTTC

V gene: TRBV5-1
J gene: TRBJ2-7
D gene: TRBD1
clone size: .
CDR3 protein: CASRTGTGNEQYF
CDR3 DNA: TGCGCCAGCAGAACCGGGACAGGGAACGAGCAGTACTTC

V gene: TRBV2
J gene: TRBJ2-1
D gene: TRBD2
clone size: once
CDR3 protein: CASRVSGGYNEQFF
CDR3 DNA: TGTGCCAGCAGGGTTAGCGGGGGCTACAATGAGCAGTTCTTC

V gene: TRBV19
J gene: TRBJ1-4
D gene: .
clone size: .
CDR3 protein: CASSPWTDSHEKLFF
CDR3 DNA: TGTGCCAGTAGTCCATGGACGGATTCCCATGAAAAACTGTTTTTT

V gene: TRBV12-3/TRBV12-4
J gene: TRBJ2-1
D gene: .
clone size: .
CDR3 protein: CASRLGASSYNEQFF
CDR3 DNA: TGTGCCAGCAGACTAGGGGCGAGCTCCTACAATGAGCAGTTCTTC

V gene: TRBV29-1
J gene: TRBJ1-5
D gene: .
clone size: once
CDR3 protein: CSVEDSGNQPQHF
CDR3 DNA: TGCAGCGTTGAAGATTCAGGGAATCAGCCCCAGCATTTT

V gene: TRBV19
J gene: TRBJ2-7
D gene: .
clone size: .
CDR3 protein: CASSISGDDEQYF
CDR3 DNA: TGTGCCAGTAGTATATCCGGGGACGACGAGCAGTACTTC

V gene: TRBV4-1
J gene: TRBJ2-1
D gene: TRBD2
clone size: .
CDR3 protein: CASSQGIAGRAEQFF
CDR3 DNA: TGCGCCAGCAGCCAAGGAATAGCGGGACGGGCTGAGCAGTTCTTC

V gene: TRBV6-2/TRBV6-3
J gene: TRBJ1-4
D gene: .
clone size: .
CDR3 protein: CASSYAGRGKLFF
CDR3 DNA: TGTGCCAGCAGCTACGCTGGCCGCGGAAAACTGTTTTTT

V gene: TRBV7-9
J gene: TRBJ2-6
D gene: .
clone size: .
CDR3 protein: CASSLDLAYVLTF
CDR3 DNA: TGTGCCAGCAGCTTAGATTTGGCTTATGTCCTGACTTTC

V gene: TRBV7-2
J gene: TRBJ2-1
D gene: TRBD2
clone size: .
CDR3 protein: CASSLARGNEQFF
CDR3 DNA: TGTGCCAGCAGCTTAGCGCGGGGGAATGAGCAGTTCTTC

V gene: TRBV6-2/TRBV6-3
J gene: TRBJ2-7
D gene: .
clone size: once
CDR3 protein: CASSRLYEQYF
CDR3 DNA: TGTGCCAGCAGCCGACTCTACGAGCAGTACTTC

V gene: TRBV14
J gene: TRBJ1-2
D gene: .
clone size: .
CDR3 protein: CASSQRRDGHRGYTF
CDR3 DNA: TGTGCCAGCAGCCAGAGGCGGGACGGCCATAGGGGCTACACCTTC

V gene: TRBV3-1
J gene: TRBJ2-5
D gene: TRBD2
clone size: .
CDR3 protein: CASSQDLGLAGDQETQYF
CDR3 DNA: TGTGCCAGCAGCCAAGATTTGGGACTAGCGGGAGACCAAGAGACCCAGTACTTC

V gene: TRBV14
J gene: TRBJ1-1
D gene: TRBD1
clone size: .
CDR3 protein: CASSLYLGQGGTEAFF
CDR3 DNA: TGTGCCAGCAGCCTTTATTTGGGACAGGGCGGAACTGAAGCTTTCTTT

V gene: TRBV29-1
J gene: TRBJ2-7
D gene: TRBD1
clone size: .
CDR3 protein: CSVGVPGQGGYEQYF
CDR3 DNA: TGCAGCGTGGGAGTACCGGGACAGGGGGGCTACGAGCAGTACTTC

V gene: TRBV4-2
J gene: TRBJ2-1
D gene: TRBD2
clone size: once
CDR3 protein: CASRPSGENYNEQFF
CDR3 DNA: TGTGCCAGCAGACCTAGCGGTGAGAACTACAATGAGCAGTTCTTC

V gene: TRBV9
J gene: TRBJ1-1
D gene: .
clone size: .
CDR3 protein: CASSVAGGRGTEAFF
CDR3 DNA: TGTGCCAGCAGCGTAGCGGGGGGAAGGGGGACTGAAGCTTTCTTT

V gene: TRBV24-1
J gene: TRBJ2-2
D gene: TRBD2
clone size: .
CDR3 protein: CATSGASGSQRNTGELFF
CDR3 DNA: TGTGCCACCAGTGGAGCTAGCGGGAGCCAGAGGAACACCGGGGAGCTGTTTTTT

V gene: TRBV6-6
J gene: TRBJ1-4
D gene: .
clone size: .
CDR3 protein: CASSYRPNEKLFF
CDR3 DNA: TGTGCCAGCAGTTATAGGCCGAATGAAAAACTGTTTTTT